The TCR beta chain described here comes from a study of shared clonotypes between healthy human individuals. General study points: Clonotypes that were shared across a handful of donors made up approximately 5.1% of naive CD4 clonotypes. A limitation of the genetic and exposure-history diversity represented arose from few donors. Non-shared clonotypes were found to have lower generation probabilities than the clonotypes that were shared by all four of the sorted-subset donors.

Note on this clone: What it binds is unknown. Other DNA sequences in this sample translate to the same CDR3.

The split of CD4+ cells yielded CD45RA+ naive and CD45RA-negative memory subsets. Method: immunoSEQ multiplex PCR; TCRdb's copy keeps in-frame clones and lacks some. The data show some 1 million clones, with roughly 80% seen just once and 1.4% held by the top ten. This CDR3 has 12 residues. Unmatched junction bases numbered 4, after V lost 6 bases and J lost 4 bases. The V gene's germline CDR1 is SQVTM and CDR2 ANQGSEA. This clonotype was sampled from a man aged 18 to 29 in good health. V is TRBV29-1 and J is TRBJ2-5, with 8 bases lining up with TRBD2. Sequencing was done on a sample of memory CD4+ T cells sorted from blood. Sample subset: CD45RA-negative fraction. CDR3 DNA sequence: TGCAGCGTCCGGGGGGGGGCAGAGACCCAGTACTTC. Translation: CSVRGGAETQYF.